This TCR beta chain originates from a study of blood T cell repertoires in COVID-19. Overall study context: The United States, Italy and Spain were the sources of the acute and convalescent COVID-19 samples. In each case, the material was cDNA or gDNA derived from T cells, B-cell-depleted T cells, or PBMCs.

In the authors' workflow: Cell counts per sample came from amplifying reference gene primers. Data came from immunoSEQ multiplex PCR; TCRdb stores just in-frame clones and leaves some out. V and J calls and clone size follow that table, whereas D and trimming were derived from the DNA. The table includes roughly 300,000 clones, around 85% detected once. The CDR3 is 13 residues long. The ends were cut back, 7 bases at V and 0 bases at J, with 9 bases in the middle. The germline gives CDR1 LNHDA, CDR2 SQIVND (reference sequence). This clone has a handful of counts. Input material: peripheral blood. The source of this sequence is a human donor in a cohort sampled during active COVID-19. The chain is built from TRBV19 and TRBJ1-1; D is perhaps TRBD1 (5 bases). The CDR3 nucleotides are TGTGCCAGTAAAGACAGAGTGAACACTGAAGCTTTCTTT. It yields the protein CASKDRVNTEAFF.